Listed below are T cell receptor beta chains from one sample, sequenced in a study of CD8 T cells in ankylosing spondylitis. MiXCR, run by TCRdb on the 5' RACE reads, gives a single entry per CDR3 protein. Seen here are 300,000 to 350,000 distinct CDR3 sequences, roughly 14% observed once, and the top ten hold 0.85% to 1.4%. Material: blood, either unsorted or a sorted T cell fraction (not recorded which). These receptors were collected from a male donor with ankylosing spondylitis or in good health (not recorded which). The CDR3 runs from the conserved cysteine through the conserved F or W.

TRBJ2-7	TRBV6-5	CASSYGTGGVQYF
TRBJ1-1	TRBV29-1	CSGGQKNTEAFF
TRBJ1-4	TRBV6-1	CASSETLGGREKLFF
TRBJ1-6	TRBV12-3/TRBV12-4	CASRRDRGRAVGTPLHF
TRBJ2-2	TRBV2	CASSYTSANTGELFF
TRBJ2-3	TRBV29-1	CSVGERWGTDTQYF
TRBJ2-1	TRBV4-2	CASSQARDEQFF
TRBJ2-5	TRBV20-1	CSAGGLGGQETQYF
TRBJ2-2	TRBV7-7	CASSLGHQNTGELFF
TRBJ1-2	TRBV7-9	CASSLTHRGNKDGYTF
TRBJ2-6	TRBV19	CASSINSGANVLTF
TRBJ1-2	TRBV14	CASSQARQGGYTF
TRBJ2-7	TRBV12-3/TRBV12-4	CASSAGGSFSYEQYF
TRBJ1-1	TRBV6-6	CASSEVAEAFF
TRBJ1-5	TRBV20-1	CSALHSNQPQHF
TRBJ2-7	TRBV29-1	CSVARATEQYF
TRBJ2-2	TRBV5-1	CASRPGNTGELFF
TRBJ1-1	TRBV14	CASSQESLNTEAFF
TRBJ2-2	TRBV19	CASSIAAGVNTGELFF
TRBJ2-7	TRBV27	CASRQAKGEQYF
TRBJ2-3	TRBV15	CATSRDFWAADTQYF
TRBJ1-6	TRBV20-1	CSAKDGAENSPLHF
TRBJ2-7	TRBV5-1	CASSLGAGNSYEQYF
TRBJ2-2	TRBV10-3	CAISEDLAGGPDGELFF
TRBJ2-7	TRBV7-9	CASSLGGQGAREQYF
TRBJ2-5	TRBV10-3	CATMGGLPGETQNF
TRBJ2-3	TRBV7-2	CASGIWGTQYF
TRBJ2-1	TRBV12-5	CASGSRLAGGPHEQFF
TRBJ2-1	TRBV27	CASSLGTSGNVEQFF
TRBJ2-7	TRBV7-2	CASSLVGTGGGEQYF
TRBJ2-7	TRBV12-3/TRBV12-4	CASSVHRGEAYEQYF
TRBJ2-7	TRBV10-3	CATAGDYEQYF
TRBJ2-2	TRBV12-3/TRBV12-4	CASSDSYSGSTGELFF
TRBJ2-5	TRBV4-1	CASSLSLGGETQYF
TRBJ1-5	TRBV12-3/TRBV12-4	CASSFRDQPQHF
TRBJ1-1	TRBV25-1	CASRGEGVNTEAFF
TRBJ1-2	TRBV5-1	CASRPGQGVYGYTF
TRBJ2-5	TRBV5-4	CASSRREDYQETQYF
TRBJ1-4	TRBV5-1	CASSLGQGAEKLFF
TRBJ1-2	TRBV27	CASRVKRVDYGYTF
TRBJ2-2	TRBV4-1	CASSQGGLAGVGTGELFF
TRBJ2-1	TRBV5-1	CASSLSSRGNEQFF
TRBJ2-1	TRBV7-7	CASSPWLASYNEQFF
TRBJ2-7	TRBV6-1	CASSLQQGFTYEQYF
TRBJ1-2	TRBV20-1	CSVPRGYGYTF
TRBJ2-7	TRBV7-2	CASSLAPGGLTLTYEQYF
TRBJ2-2	TRBV6-5	CASSYTDRQGGELFF
TRBJ2-1	TRBV12-3/TRBV12-4	CASSLRTSGSSYNEQFF
TRBJ2-3	TRBV29-1	CSVETARDTQYF
TRBJ2-3	TRBV10-3	CAIALAGGGTDTQYF
TRBJ1-1	TRBV9	CASSVGGRLNTEAFF
TRBJ1-1	TRBV10-3	CAISETRDTLGGSTEAFF
TRBJ2-7	TRBV10-3	CAISESTSGAYEQYF
TRBJ1-2	TRBV7-2	CASSLGRLDGYTF